These 24 T cell receptor beta chains originate from one sample sequenced in a study of T-cell memory formation after mild COVID-19. From the 5' RACE reads, TCRdb called clonotypes with MiXCR, one entry per CDR3 protein. The sample carries roughly 58,000 distinct CDR3 sequences, 8% to 9.5% recorded once. Input material: PBMCs or a T cell subset sorted from them (not recorded which). The receptors shown here come from a young man who had mild COVID-19 (a few samples of this study predate the infection). Cell type and time point are not known.

The chain carries TRBV4-1 and TRBJ2-1; either TRBD1 or TRBD2 may fit D (5 bases each). Germline CDR1 and CDR2: MGHRA and YSYEKL. The V and J ends lost 0 bases and 12 bases respectively, with 27 bases between them. The CDR3 is made up of 18 amino acids. CDR3: CASSQDEGIMTGSKGQFF. For the CDR3, the DNA is TGCGCCAGCAGCCAAGACGAGGGGATTATGACGGGCTCCAAGGGGCAGTTCTTC.

The chain recombines TRBV3-1 with TRBJ2-3; D is ambiguous. Germline V CDR1 and CDR2: LGHDT, YNNKEL (reference sequence). Trimming removed 2 bases at V and 5 bases at J, with 8 bases between. This CDR3 has 13 amino acids. The CDR3 nucleotides are TGTGCCAGCAGCCAAAACCTTCTAGATACGCAGTATTTT. Translated: CASSQNLLDTQYF.

In its sample, this clonotype was seen a few times. The rearrangement joins TRBV29-1 to TRBJ2-3; D is undetermined. Trimming took off 8 bases at V and 4 bases at J, with 10 bases between the two ends. This CDR3 spans 11 amino acids. Germline-derived CDR1 and CDR2 are SQVTM and ANQGSEA. The CDR3 reads CSLIFADTQYF. In DNA, the CDR3 is TGCAGCCTCATCTTTGCAGATACGCAGTATTTT.

The chain recombines TRBV5-1 with TRBJ2-1; TRBD2 matches 8 bases. The CDR3 is made up of 19 amino acids. J gave up 5 bases and V 1 base, and 17 bases lay outside the gene matches. Germline CDR1 and CDR2: SGHRS and YFSETQ. CDR3 sequence: CASSLRGGSAVQRNNEQFF. DNA for the CDR3: TGCGCCAGCAGCTTGCGGGGGGGATCTGCAGTCCAACGAAACAATGAGCAGTTCTTC.

This clonotype was observed many times. The chain links TRBV7-2 to TRBJ2-1; D possibly matches TRBD1 or TRBD2 (7 bases each). Germline V CDR1 and CDR2: SGHTA, FQGNSA. The length of the CDR3 is 13 residues. V was pared by 8 bases and J by 6 bases, with 14 bases between. CDR3 in amino acids: CASLQGGGNEQFF. In nucleotides, the CDR3 is TGTGCCAGCCTCCAGGGGGGGGGCAATGAGCAGTTCTTC.

A few counts support this clonotype. The chain joins TRBV7-2 to TRBJ1-1; the match to TRBD1 covers 9 bases. V dropped 5 bases and J dropped 7; count of bases not matched to a gene: 8. The CDR3 totals 14 residues. Germline loops: CDR1 SGHTA, CDR2 FQGNSA. The CDR3 nucleotides read TGTGCCAGCAGCGCGACAGGGGGGAGACATGAAGCTTTCTTT. This gives the protein CASSATGGRHEAFF.

V is TRBV4-1 and J is TRBJ1-4; no reliable D call. Germline values: CDR1 MGHRA, CDR2 YSYEKL. This CDR3 spans 16 amino acids. Between the trimmed V and J ends, which lost 2 bases and 8 bases, there was a span of 18 bases. This CDR3 reads CASSQQTIGRKEKLFF. The CDR3 DNA is TGCGCCAGCAGCCAACAAACCATTGGGCGAAAAGAAAAACTGTTTTTT.

V and J are TRBV7-2 and TRBJ2-5; D unclear. CDR1 is SGHTA and CDR2 is FQGNSA in the germline V gene. The CDR3 extends over 13 amino acids. V was pared by 5 bases and J by 2 bases, with 9 bases between. The CDR3 protein is CASSETYQETQYF. Here the CDR3 DNA reads TGTGCCAGCAGCGAGACCTATCAAGAGACCCAGTACTTC.

The table lists this clonotype with many counts. The chain is built from TRBV3-1 and TRBJ1-3, with TRBD1 matching over 10 bases. The V segment lost 5 bases and the J segment 6 bases; nucleotides outside the gene matches: 1. This CDR3 comprises 13 residues. Looked up from germline, CDR1 is LGHDT and CDR2 is YNNKEL (reference sequence). CDR3 sequence (DNA): TGTGCCAGCAGCGGACAGGGGGAAAACACCATATATTTT. Protein sequence: CASSGQGENTIYF. Variable domain in full (rest from reference TRBV3-1 and TRBJ1-3): DTAVSQTPKYLVTQMGNDKSIKCEQNLGHDTMYWYKQDSKKFLKIMFSYNNKELIINETVPNRFSPKSPDKAHLNLHINSLELGDSAVYFCASSGQGENTIYFGEGSWLTVV.

V and J are TRBV6-6 and TRBJ1-3; 7 bases match TRBD1. Germline assignment: CDR1 MNHNY and CDR2 SVGAGI (reference sequence). The CDR3 consists of 14 residues. V gave up 4 bases and J gave up 4 bases; unmatched junction bases: 4. The CDR3 spells CASSSGQAGNTIYF. CDR3 nucleotides: TGTGCCAGCAGTTCCGGACAGGCAGGAAACACCATATATTTT.

This clonotype was counted between two and nine times. The genes are TRBV3-1 and TRBJ2-3; possibly TRBD1 for D (6 bases). The CDR3 extends over 14 amino acids. With 3 bases removed from V and 4 bases from J, the gap between germline ends came to 11 bases. Per the germline V gene, CDR1 is LGHDT and CDR2 is YNNKEL (reference sequence). CDR3 DNA sequence: TGTGCCAGCAGCCAGGGGGCGACGCCAGATACGCAGTATTTT. Its protein product is CASSQGATPDTQYF.

In this sample, this clonotype turned up many times. This chain joins TRBV5-1 and TRBJ2-5; D ambiguous. V lost 4 bases to trimming and J lost 1 base, with 5 bases between them. The CDR3 length is 12 residues. From germline, CDR1 is SGHRS and CDR2 YFSETQ. CDR3 sequence (DNA): TGCGCCAGCAGCCGGGTCCAAGAGACCCAGTACTTC. Its translation: CASSRVQETQYF.

This clonotype was seen only once. V is TRBV18 and J is TRBJ1-6, with 8 positions matching TRBD1. Germline V lookup: CDR1 KGHSH, CDR2 LQKENI. Losses at the gene ends were 5 bases for V and 6 bases for J; bases not matched to a gene: 6. The CDR3 contains 15 residues. CDR3 sequence (DNA): TGTGCCAGCTCAGTGGACAGGGTCGGTAATTCACCCCTCCACTTT. This encodes CASSVDRVGNSPLHF.

This clonotype was counted a single time. Germline and junction disagree at one end, which may indicate a read error. The gene calls are TRBV12-3 or TRBV12-4 and TRBJ2-3; D is undetermined. The CDR3 has 13 amino acids. In DNA, the CDR3 is TGTGCCAGCAGGGAAGAAAACACACATACGCAGTATTTT. Translating it yields CASREENTHTQYF.

This clonotype was found many times. The J gene is TRBJ2-1, the V gene TRBV7-2; 9 bases agree with TRBD1. V shed 3 bases and J 5 bases; nucleotides not matched to a gene: 5. This CDR3 comprises 15 residues. Germline V lookup: CDR1 SGHTA, CDR2 FQGNSA. DNA of the CDR3: TGTGCCAGCAGCTTCACGGGGACAGGGCACAATGAGCAGTTCTTC. It encodes CASSFTGTGHNEQFF.

The rearrangement uses TRBV6-6 and TRBJ1-4, with D possibly matching TRBD1 (5 bases). This CDR3 spans 14 amino acids. The ends were cut back, 6 bases at V and 11 bases at J, with 19 bases in the middle. Looked up from germline, CDR1 is MNHNY and CDR2 is SVGAGI (reference sequence). DNA of the CDR3: TGTGCCAGCAGCGATACAGGTTTCATCACGAAACTGTTTTTT. This sequence encodes CASSDTGFITKLFF.

The rearrangement uses TRBV5-6 and TRBJ2-5; D is undetermined. CDR3 length equals 15 residues. CDR1 and CDR2 (germline): SGHDT, YYEEEE. V lost 0 bases to trimming and J lost 6 bases, with 15 bases between them. This CDR3 is CASSLVSAVWQTQYF. Written as DNA, the CDR3 is TGTGCCAGCAGCTTGGTATCAGCCGTGTGGCAGACCCAGTACTTC.

This clonotype was found a few times. V usage is TRBV4-1 and J usage is TRBJ2-1, with D possibly being TRBD1 (6 bases). The CDR3 is 15 residues long. CDR1 is MGHRA and CDR2 is YSYEKL in the germline V gene. Trimming took off 0 bases at V and 6 bases at J, with 12 bases between the two ends. For the CDR3, the DNA is TGCGCCAGCAGCCAAGAAACAGGGTTTCTCAATGAGCAGTTCTTC. Its protein product is CASSQETGFLNEQFF.

The rearrangement joins TRBV4-3 to TRBJ1-1; D not certain. This CDR3 contains 14 residues. V lost 3 bases, J lost 4 bases, and 12 bases lay in between. Per the germline V gene, CDR1 is LGHNA and CDR2 is YSLEER. For the CDR3, the DNA is TGCGCCAGCAGCCAGAAACTTTGGAGCACTGAAGCTTTCTTT. Translated, it gives CASSQKLWSTEAFF.

The V call is TRBV14, the J call TRBJ2-5; a possible D gene is TRBD2 (6 bases). Deletions cut 3 bases from V and 2 bases from J, with 7 bases between. The germline CDR1 and CDR2 sequences are SGHDN and FVKESK. The CDR3 covers 13 residues. The CDR3 DNA reads TGTGCCAGCAGCCACGGGGGACAAGAGACCCAGTACTTC. Translation gives CASSHGGQETQYF. The full variable domain, with the rest looked up from reference TRBV14 and TRBJ2-5, is EAGVTQFPSHSVIEKGQTVTLRCDPISGHDNLYWYRRVMGKEIKFLLHFVKESKQDESGMPNNRFLAERTGGTYSTLKVQPAELEDSGVYFCASSHGGQETQYFGPGTRLLVL.

This clonotype was seen a few times. CDR3 nucleotide sequence: TGTGCCTGGACGGAGAGGGACCTACCCTACGAGCAGTACTTC. It yields the protein CAWTERDLPYEQYF. This chain uses TRBV30 with TRBJ2-7, with D perhaps being TRBD1 or TRBD2 (5 bases each). The germline V gene has CDR1 GTSNPN and CDR2 SVGIG (reference sequence). This CDR3 has 14 residues. Trimming took 4 bases from V and 2 from J, leaving 15 bases between them.

There are a few counts of this clonotype. V is TRBV6-6 and J is TRBJ2-5; perhaps TRBD1 as D (6 bases). Trimming stripped 7 bases from V and 1 base from J, with 19 bases between. The CDR3 is made up of 16 amino acids. Germline lookup yields CDR1 MNHNY and CDR2 SVGAGI (reference sequence). The CDR3 protein is CASTLTPQGSQETQYF. CDR3 nucleotide sequence: TGTGCCAGCACTCTCACGCCTCAGGGGAGCCAAGAGACCCAGTACTTC.

The rearrangement uses TRBV5-1 and TRBJ1-6; unclear D gene. Germline lookup yields CDR1 SGHRS and CDR2 YFSETQ. This CDR3 spans 16 amino acids. V lost 2 bases and J lost 6, with 15 bases in between. The CDR3 DNA reads TGCGCCAGCAGCTTTCGGGCCTCGACGGCTAATTCACCCCTCCACTTT. The encoded protein is CASSFRASTANSPLHF.

The table lists this clonotype with a few counts. The chain employs TRBV7-2 and TRBJ2-3; possibly TRBD2 for D (6 bases). Germline CDR1 SGHTA, CDR2 FQGNSA. The V and J ends lost 4 bases and 1 base respectively, with 12 bases between them. CDR3 length equals 15 residues. CDR3 region: CASSSYGGGTDTQYF. The CDR3 region has the DNA TGTGCCAGCAGCTCCTACGGCGGGGGCACAGATACGCAGTATTTT.